This is a list of T cell receptor beta chains from one sample in a study of long-term antiretroviral therapy in people with HIV. The assay was immunoSEQ multiplex PCR, and TCRdb's table has in-frame clones only and misses some. The sample yields roughly 33,000 clones, around 97% seen once. The material was unsorted PBMCs, obtained 6.9 years after starting antiretroviral therapy. Receptors were obtained from a man under 40 with HIV. CDR3s include the opening cysteine and the closing phenylalanine or tryptophan. The D gene is left open where the match is weak.

TRBJ2-7 | TRBV7-6 | TRBD1 | CASSSGTGAYEQYF | TGTGCCAGCAGCTCAGGGACAGGGGCCTACGAGCAGTACTTC
TRBJ1-2 | TRBV4-3 | TRBD1 | CASSQQPGTVARGYTF | TGCGCCAGCAGCCAGCAACCCGGGACAGTAGCCCGTGGCTACACCTTC
TRBJ1-1 | TRBV2 | - | CASSEALYGRPEAFF | TGTGCCAGCAGTGAAGCGCTTTATGGGCGGCCTGAAGCTTTCTTT
TRBJ2-1 | TRBV6-5 | TRBD1 | CASSRTGSRNEQFF | TGTGCCAGCTCCCGGACAGGGTCTAGGAATGAGCAGTTCTTC
TRBJ1-5 | TRBV4-3 | - | CASSQAVTHNQPQHF | TGCGCCAGCAGCCAAGCGGTCACACATAATCAGCCCCAGCATTTT
TRBJ2-7 | TRBV7-9 | - | CASSRTRDEQYF | TGTGCCAGCAGCCGAACTAGAGACGAGCAGTACTTC
TRBJ2-1 | TRBV5-6 | - | CASTSPVDEQFF | TGTGCCAGCACCTCGCCCGTTGATGAGCAGTTCTTC
TRBJ2-4 | TRBV29-1 | TRBD2 | CSGRLAVGDIQYF | TGCAGCGGCCGACTAGCGGTTGGGGACATTCAGTACTTC
TRBJ2-3 | TRBV11-2 | - | CASSLLHTQYF | TGTGCCAGCAGCCTCCTCCATACGCAGTATTTT
TRBJ2-1 | TRBV7-2 | - | CASSLARRNEQFF | TGTGCCAGCAGCTTAGCTCGGCGCAATGAGCAGTTCTTC